The 10 T cell receptor beta chains given below trace back to one sample, sequenced in a study of T cells in localized non-small cell lung cancer. Profiled with immunoSEQ multiplex PCR; TCRdb holds only in-frame clones, not every one. The table lists nearly 11,000 clones, roughly 90% of them singletons, with roughly an eighth in the top ten. The sequencing here drew on peripheral blood, taken before any cancer treatment. These receptors came from a male donor aged 60 or over with stage III lung adenocarcinoma.

The chain uses TRBV28 and TRBJ1-1, with D hard to call. CDR1 and CDR2 from the germline V gene are MDHEN and SYDVKM. V was shortened by 6 bases and J by 5 bases, with 13 bases between the two germline ends. The CDR3 has 13 residues. The chain's CDR3 is CASSPRPQTEAFF. The CDR3 DNA reads TGTGCCAGCAGCCCCCGACCCCAGACTGAAGCTTTCTTT.

The sample holds one count of this clone. V gene TRBV27 combines with J gene TRBJ2-3; D is possibly TRBD1 or TRBD2 (7 bases each). CDR1 is MNHEY, CDR2 SMNVEV, per germline (reference sequence). Between the trimmed V and J ends, which lost 3 bases and 6 bases, there was a span of 16 bases. This CDR3 spans 15 amino acids. The CDR3 nucleotides are TGTGCCAGCAGTTTCTCAGGGGGGGGCTGGGATACGCAGTATTTT. It codes for CASSFSGGGWDTQYF.

This chain joins TRBV2 and TRBJ1-3; 7 positions agree with TRBD1. The CDR3 is 13 amino acids. Trimming took 8 bases from V and 4 from J; bases not matched to a gene: 5. Germline assignment: CDR1 SNHLY and CDR2 FYNNEI. CDR3 bases: TGTGCCAGCGGATCGACAGGGGGAAACACCATATATTTT. It yields the protein CASGSTGGNTIYF. Variable domain in full (rest from reference TRBV2 and TRBJ1-3): EPEVTQTPSHQVTQMGQEVILRCVPISNHLYFYWYRQILGQKVEFLVSFYNNEISEKSEIFDDQFSVERPDGSNFTLKIRSTKLEDSAMYFCASGSTGGNTIYFGEGSWLTVV.

The chain employs TRBV29-1 and TRBJ1-2; D is unclear. V was cut by 5 bases and J by 1 base, with 14 bases left in between. In germline, CDR1 is SQVTM, CDR2 ANQGSEA. The CDR3 length is 14 residues. The CDR3 loop is CSVRSQADNYGYTF. In nucleotides, the CDR3 is TGCAGCGTTCGAAGCCAGGCAGATAACTATGGCTACACCTTC.

V usage is TRBV7-8 and J usage is TRBJ2-1; 8 nucleotides align to TRBD1. V trimming: 5 bases; J trimming: 5 bases; junction bases outside the gene matches: 5. Germline V gene sequence: CDR1 SGHVS, CDR2 FQNEAQ. This CDR3 spans 14 amino acids. The CDR3 bases are TGTGCCAGCAGCCCTGGGACAGGACACAATGAGCAGTTCTTC. Amino acid sequence: CASSPGTGHNEQFF.

The chain combines TRBV25-1 with TRBJ2-1; 12 nucleotides agree with TRBD2. This CDR3 contains 13 residues. Germline V gene data show CDR1 as MGHDK and CDR2 as SYGVNS. V trimming: 8 bases; J trimming: 5 bases; junction bases outside the gene matches: 1. The CDR3 protein is CASRTSGNNEQFF. CDR3 bases: TGTGCCAGCCGGACTAGCGGGAACAATGAGCAGTTCTTC.

The J gene is TRBJ2-3, the V gene TRBV5-4, with D hard to call. Trimming shortened V by 1 base and J by 0 bases, and 3 bases separated the two germline ends. Germline V lookup: CDR1 SGHNT, CDR2 YYREEE (reference sequence). The CDR3 is made up of 13 amino acids. CDR3 amino acids: CASSLPSTDTQYF. The CDR3 bases are TGTGCCAGCAGCTTGCCCAGCACAGATACGCAGTATTTT.

The V call is TRBV2, the J call TRBJ1-1; 9 positions match TRBD1. With V trimmed by 9 bases and J by 5 bases, 4 bases remained unmatched. Germline V gene sequence: CDR1 SNHLY, CDR2 FYNNEI. The CDR3 spans 12 residues. The CDR3: CASRQGVTEAFF. The CDR3 DNA sequence: TGTGCCAGTAGACAGGGGGTGACTGAAGCTTTCTTT.

Only a few counts were recorded for this clone. The V gene is TRBV10-1, the J gene TRBJ1-5; a possible D gene is TRBD1 (5 bases). The germline V gene encodes CDR1 WNHNN and CDR2 SYGVQD (reference sequence). V was pared by 2 bases and J by 6 bases, with 8 bases between. The length of the CDR3 is 13 residues. The chain's CDR3 is CASSEVRGQPQHF. Here the CDR3 DNA reads TGCGCCAGCAGTGAGGTGAGGGGTCAGCCCCAGCATTTT.

The CDR3 sequence: CASSLTGGYETQYF. CDR3 in DNA: TGCGCCAGCAGCTTGACAGGGGGCTATGAGACCCAGTACTTC. V gene TRBV5-1 combines with J gene TRBJ2-5, with TRBD1 matching 9 bases. Germline V gene sequence: CDR1 SGHRS, CDR2 YFSETQ. This CDR3 contains 14 residues. After removal of 1 base from V and 5 bases from J, the junction contained 3 bases not matched to a gene.